These 20 T cell receptor beta chains were sequenced from one sample in a study of CD8 T cells in ankylosing spondylitis. Each CDR3 protein is one row after TCRdb ran MiXCR on the 5' RACE reads. Of some 220,000 distinct CDR3 sequences listed, about 10% were seen once; the top ten hold 2.6%. The sample comprised blood, either unsorted or a sorted T cell fraction (not recorded which). Source of these receptors: a male donor with ankylosing spondylitis or in good health (not recorded which).

V usage is TRBV10-2 and J usage is TRBJ2-3; 9 bases match TRBD1. The CDR3 spans 16 residues. CDR1 and CDR2 (germline): WSHSY, SAAADI. V lost 3 bases, J lost 5 bases, and 9 bases stayed unmatched. The CDR3 loop reads CASSDLGQGKRDTQYF. CDR3 in DNA: TGCGCCAGCAGTGATCTGGGACAGGGAAAAAGAGATACGCAGTATTTT.

The V call is TRBV12-3 or TRBV12-4, the J call TRBJ2-5; weak D call: TRBD1 (5 bases). CDR3 length equals 13 residues. V was cut by 7 bases and J by 5 bases, with 14 bases left in between. DNA for the CDR3: TGTGCCAGCACCCAGGGTCCGTTGGAGACCCAGTACTTC. Protein: CASTQGPLETQYF.

This clonotype was picked up a small number of times. The J gene is TRBJ2-5, the V gene TRBV2, with no clear D. Looked up from germline, CDR1 is SNHLY and CDR2 is FYNNEI. V was clipped by 7 bases and J by 5 bases, with 11 bases between them. The CDR3 loop spans 12 amino acids. This CDR3 is CASKANGETQYF. Here the CDR3 DNA reads TGTGCCAGCAAGGCGAATGGGGAGACCCAGTACTTC.

This clonotype appeared many times. The CDR3 sequence is CASSQEINSQGYTF. Written as DNA, the CDR3 is TGTGCCAGCAGCCAAGAAATCAACAGTCAGGGCTACACCTTC. V is TRBV4-2 and J is TRBJ1-2; D ambiguous. V was shortened by 0 bases and J by 8 bases, with 13 bases between the two germline ends. The germline V gene has CDR1 LGHNA and CDR2 YNFKEQ. This CDR3 contains 14 residues.

There are many counts of this clonotype. V gene TRBV7-6 combines with J gene TRBJ1-1, with D perhaps matching TRBD1 (6 bases). CDR1 and CDR2 from the germline V gene are SGHVS and FNYEAQ. V lost 5 bases and J 2 bases, leaving 15 bases between the germline ends. The CDR3 has 15 residues. CDR3 sequence (DNA): TGTGCCAGCAGCCCACCATACAGGGAAAACACTGAAGCTTTCTTT. It encodes CASSPPYRENTEAFF. The variable domain in full, completed from reference TRBV7-6 and TRBJ1-1, reads GAGVSQSPRYKVTKRGQDVALRCDPISGHVSLYWYRQALGQGPEFLTYFNYEAQQDKSGLPNDRFSAERPEGSISTLTIQRTEQRDSAMYRCASSPPYRENTEAFFGQGTRLTVV.

There are a few counts of this clonotype. The CDR3 sequence: CSAKQGADEQFF. CDR3 coding DNA: TGCAGTGCCAAACAGGGGGCAGATGAGCAGTTCTTC. The chain uses TRBV20-1 and TRBJ2-1; 9 bases fit TRBD1. Looked up from germline, CDR1 is DFQATT and CDR2 is SNEGSKA (reference sequence). CDR3 length: 12 amino acids. J lost 8 bases, V lost 6 bases, and 5 bases had no gene match.

This clonotype was recorded at least ten times. The genes are TRBV7-2 and TRBJ1-2; D unresolved. CDR3 length: 11 amino acids. Germline CDR1 is SGHTA and CDR2 is FQGNSA. The V end was cut by 4 bases, the J end by 2 bases, with 2 bases between. The CDR3 region is CASSSNYGYTF. In DNA form, the CDR3 reads TGTGCCAGCAGCTCCAACTATGGCTACACCTTC. Using reference TRBV7-2 and TRBJ1-2 for the parts outside the CDR3, the full variable domain is GAGVSQSPSNKVTEKGKDVELRCDPISGHTALYWYRQSLGQGLEFLIYFQGNSAPDKSGLPSDRFSAERTGGSVSTLTIQRTQQEDSAVYLCASSSNYGYTFGSGTRLTVV.

This clonotype was detected ten times or more. The chain is built from TRBV20-1 and TRBJ2-3; 7 positions agree with TRBD2. The CDR3 is made up of 15 amino acids. Germline V lookup: CDR1 DFQATT, CDR2 SNEGSKA (reference sequence). V lost 0 bases to trimming and J lost 1 base; unmatched junction nucleotides: 4. The CDR3 region is CSAREGAGRTDTQYF. CDR3 coding DNA: TGCAGTGCTAGAGAGGGAGCGGGACGCACAGATACGCAGTATTTT.

Ten or more counts support this clonotype. The CDR3 loop reads CASSVSLMGEQYF. In DNA, the CDR3 is TGTGCCAGCAGCGTGTCCCTGATGGGAGAGCAGTACTTC. The rearrangement links TRBV9 to TRBJ2-7, with D uncertain. CDR3 length equals 13 residues. The ends were cut back, 2 bases at V and 7 bases at J, with 13 bases in the middle. Germline V lookup: CDR1 SGDLS, CDR2 YYNGEE.

As concerns this clonotype: This may come from a read error, since a much larger clone is one base off. The rearrangement joins TRBV3-1 to TRBJ2-7; D uncertain. The length of the CDR3 is 12 residues. The germline V gene has CDR1 LGHDT and CDR2 YNNKEL (reference sequence). With 6 bases removed from V and 6 bases from J, the gap between germline ends came to 12 bases. The CDR3 spells CASSPGDCEQYF. For the CDR3, the DNA is TGTGCCAGCAGTCCCGGAGACTGCGAGCAGTACTTC.

This clonotype was counted many times. This chain uses TRBV29-1 with TRBJ2-7, with 7 bases matching TRBD2. V lost 3 bases to trimming and J lost 0 bases; unmatched junction nucleotides: 8. CDR3 length equals 15 residues. CDR1 SQVTM and CDR2 ANQGSEA come from the germline V gene. CDR3 in amino acids: CSVEGGSASSYEQYF. CDR3 DNA sequence: TGCAGCGTTGAGGGGGGGTCCGCGAGCTCCTACGAGCAGTACTTC.

At least ten counts were recorded for this clonotype. V is TRBV7-8 and J is TRBJ2-1, with D perhaps being TRBD1 or TRBD2 (5 bases each). The germline CDR1 and CDR2 sequences are SGHVS and FQNEAQ. CDR3 length equals 17 residues. V dropped 5 bases and J dropped 2 bases, with 19 bases sitting between them. As DNA, the CDR3 is TGTGCCAGCAGCAGCCGATCGGGGCCAAATGCCTACAATGAGCAGTTCTTC. It is translated as CASSSRSGPNAYNEQFF.

This clonotype was detected ten times or more. The rearrangement uses TRBV27 and TRBJ2-1; TRBD1 is a possible D gene (6 bases). This CDR3 comprises 17 residues. Trimming removed 4 bases at V and 0 bases at J, with 16 bases between. CDR1 MNHEY and CDR2 SMNVEV come from the germline V gene (reference sequence). As DNA, the CDR3 is TGTGCCAGCAGTTCCGAGAGACAGGCAACCTCCTACAATGAGCAGTTCTTC. It is translated as CASSSERQATSYNEQFF.

This clonotype was picked up many times. The J gene is TRBJ2-6, the V gene TRBV20-1; D is unclear. CDR1 DFQATT and CDR2 SNEGSKA come from the germline V gene (reference sequence). The CDR3 loop spans 11 amino acids. The V gene lost 3 bases and the J gene lost 10 bases, with 7 bases spanning the gap. The CDR3 here is CSASSPNVLTF. Written as DNA, the CDR3 is TGCAGTGCTAGTTCCCCGAACGTCCTGACTTTC.

In this sample, this clonotype turned up many times. The chain joins TRBV5-1 to TRBJ1-1; D unclear. This CDR3 has 15 residues. V shed 1 base and J shed 3 bases, with 13 bases lying between them. Germline assignment: CDR1 SGHRS and CDR2 YFSETQ. CDR3 nucleotide sequence: TGCGCCAGCAGCTTGTCCCCGGGGTCGGACACTGAAGCTTTCTTT. Translation: CASSLSPGSDTEAFF.

This clonotype was detected ten times or more. This sequence joins TRBV11-2 and TRBJ2-1; 8 positions agree with TRBD2. The CDR3 consists of 14 residues. Per germline, CDR1 SGHAT and CDR2 FQNNGV. V shed 2 bases and J 8 bases; nucleotides not matched to a gene: 5. CDR3 in amino acids: CASSLLRGGHEQFF. In DNA, the CDR3 is TGTGCCAGCAGCTTATTACGGGGGGGCCATGAGCAGTTCTTC.

This clonotype was seen repeatedly, ten times or more. The V gene is TRBV11-2, the J gene TRBJ2-5, with a weak D call TRBD2 (6 bases). CDR3 length: 14 residues. Germline CDR1 and CDR2: SGHAT and FQNNGV. The V end was cut by 6 bases, the J end by 2 bases, with 13 bases between. The CDR3 region has the DNA TGTGCCAGCAGACCTGGGACTGTACAAGAGACCCAGTACTTC. Translation: CASRPGTVQETQYF.

The sample holds many counts of this clonotype. V gene TRBV12-3 or TRBV12-4 combines with J gene TRBJ1-2, with a possible D match to TRBD1 (6 bases). Trimming pared 6 bases from V and 4 bases from J, leaving 15 bases between. This CDR3 has 14 amino acids. The CDR3 DNA is TGTGCCAGCAGCCGTCCGGGACAAGCCTATGGCTACACCTTC. Translation: CASSRPGQAYGYTF.

This clonotype has more than one count but fewer than ten. As DNA, the CDR3 is TGTGCCAGCAGCGTAGTGACAGCCTATGGCTACACCTTC. This translates into CASSVVTAYGYTF. The chain employs TRBV9 and TRBJ1-2, with D tentatively TRBD1 (5 bases). The CDR3 runs to 13 residues. V lost 0 bases to trimming and J lost 4 bases, with 7 bases between them. Per the germline V gene, CDR1 is SGDLS and CDR2 is YYNGEE.

The V call is TRBV19, the J call TRBJ2-4, with D perhaps assigned TRBD1 or TRBD2 (5 bases each). Germline V gene lookup returns CDR1 LNHDA and CDR2 SQIVND (reference sequence). The CDR3 runs 16 residues. Trimming took 5 bases from V and 14 from J, leaving 28 bases between them. Here the CDR3 DNA reads TGTGCCAGTAGTGGTTGGCCCTCCGGGGACGATGGATTGGAGTACTTC. Its translation: CASSGWPSGDDGLEYF. Drawing the rest from reference TRBV19 and TRBJ2-4, the complete variable domain is DGGITQSPKYLFRKEGQNVTLSCEQNLNHDAMYWYRQDPGQGLRLIYYSQIVNDFQKGDIAEGYSVSREKKESFPLTVTSAQKNPTAFYLCASSGWPSGDDGLEYFGAGTRLSVL.